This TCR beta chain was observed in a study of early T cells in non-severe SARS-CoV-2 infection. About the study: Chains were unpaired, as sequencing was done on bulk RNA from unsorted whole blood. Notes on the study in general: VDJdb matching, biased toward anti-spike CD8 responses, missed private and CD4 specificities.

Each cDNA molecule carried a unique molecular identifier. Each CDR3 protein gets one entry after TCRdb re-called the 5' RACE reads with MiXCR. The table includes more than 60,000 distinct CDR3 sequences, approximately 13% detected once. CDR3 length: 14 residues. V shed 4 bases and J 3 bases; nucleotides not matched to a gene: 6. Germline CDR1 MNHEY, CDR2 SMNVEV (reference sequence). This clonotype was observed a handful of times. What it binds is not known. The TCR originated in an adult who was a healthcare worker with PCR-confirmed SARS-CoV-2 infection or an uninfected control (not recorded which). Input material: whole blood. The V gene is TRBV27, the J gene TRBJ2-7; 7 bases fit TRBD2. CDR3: CASSSPGGDYEQYF. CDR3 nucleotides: TGTGCCAGCAGTTCCCCGGGAGGAGACTACGAGCAGTACTTC.